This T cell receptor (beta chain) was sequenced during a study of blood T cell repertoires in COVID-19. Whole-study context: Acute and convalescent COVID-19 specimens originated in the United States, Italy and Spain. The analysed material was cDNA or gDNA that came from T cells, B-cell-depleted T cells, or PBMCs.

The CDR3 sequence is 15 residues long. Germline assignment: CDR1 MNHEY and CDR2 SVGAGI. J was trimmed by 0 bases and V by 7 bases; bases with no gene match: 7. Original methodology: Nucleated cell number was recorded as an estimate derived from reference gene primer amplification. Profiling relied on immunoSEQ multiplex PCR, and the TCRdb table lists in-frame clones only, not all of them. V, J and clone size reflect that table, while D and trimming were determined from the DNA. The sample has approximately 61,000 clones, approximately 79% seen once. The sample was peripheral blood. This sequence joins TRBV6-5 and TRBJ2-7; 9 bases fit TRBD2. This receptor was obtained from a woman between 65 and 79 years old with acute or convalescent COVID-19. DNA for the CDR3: TGTGCCAGCATCGCGCGGGGGGGATTCTCCTACGAGCAGTACTTC. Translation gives CASIARGGFSYEQYF.